This T cell receptor beta chain was captured in a study of blood T cell dynamics during melanoma immunotherapy. Here immunoSEQ multiplex PCR was the method, and the copy in TCRdb shows in-frame clones only, minus some. This sample carries around 6,500 clones, 88% of them seen once, and the ten largest clones take 1.5% to 2%. The time point is: pre-treatment baseline. Sampling occurred pretreatment (T0) and at week 3 (W3), after cycle one of checkpoint blockade. Disease control meant complete response, partial response or stable disease at 12 weeks. No patient had earlier systemic cancer treatment, concurrent immunosuppressants, or another active cancer. V lost 6 bases, J lost 0 bases, and 11 bases lay in between. The CDR3 is 13 residues long. Germline V CDR1 and CDR2: SQVTM, ANQGSEA. Comment on this clone: Antigen unknown.

Findings of the study overall: PBMC repertoires of eventual disease-control patients split at W3 into clonality or diversity gains.

This chain joins TRBV29-1 and TRBJ1-1; D not resolved. This receptor was obtained from a human donor with melanoma. The specimen comprised blood, sampled from a patient treated with checkpoint blockade. This CDR3 reads CSVKTSMNTEAFF. The CDR3, as DNA: TGCAGCGTCAAGACATCCATGAACACTGAAGCTTTCTTT.